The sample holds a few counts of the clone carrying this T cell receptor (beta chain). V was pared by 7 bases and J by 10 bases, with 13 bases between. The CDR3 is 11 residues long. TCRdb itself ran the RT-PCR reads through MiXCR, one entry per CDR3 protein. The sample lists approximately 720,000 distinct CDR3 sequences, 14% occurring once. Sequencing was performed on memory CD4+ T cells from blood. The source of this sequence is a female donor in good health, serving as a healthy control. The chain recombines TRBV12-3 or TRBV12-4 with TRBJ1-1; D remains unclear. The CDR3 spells CASTSHRGAFF. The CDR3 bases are TGTGCCAGCACATCCCACCGTGGAGCTTTCTTT.